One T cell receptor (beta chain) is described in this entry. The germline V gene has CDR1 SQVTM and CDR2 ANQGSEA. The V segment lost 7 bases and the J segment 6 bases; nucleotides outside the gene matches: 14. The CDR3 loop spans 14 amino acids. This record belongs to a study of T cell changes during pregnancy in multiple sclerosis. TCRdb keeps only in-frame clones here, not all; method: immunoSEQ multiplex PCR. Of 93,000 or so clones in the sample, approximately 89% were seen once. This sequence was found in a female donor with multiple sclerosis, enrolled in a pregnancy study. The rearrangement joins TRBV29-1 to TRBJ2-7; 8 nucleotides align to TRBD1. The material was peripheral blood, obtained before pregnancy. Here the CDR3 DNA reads TGCAGCGCTGGCTACGGACCAGGGGGCTCCGAGCAGTACTTC. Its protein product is CSAGYGPGGSEQYF.